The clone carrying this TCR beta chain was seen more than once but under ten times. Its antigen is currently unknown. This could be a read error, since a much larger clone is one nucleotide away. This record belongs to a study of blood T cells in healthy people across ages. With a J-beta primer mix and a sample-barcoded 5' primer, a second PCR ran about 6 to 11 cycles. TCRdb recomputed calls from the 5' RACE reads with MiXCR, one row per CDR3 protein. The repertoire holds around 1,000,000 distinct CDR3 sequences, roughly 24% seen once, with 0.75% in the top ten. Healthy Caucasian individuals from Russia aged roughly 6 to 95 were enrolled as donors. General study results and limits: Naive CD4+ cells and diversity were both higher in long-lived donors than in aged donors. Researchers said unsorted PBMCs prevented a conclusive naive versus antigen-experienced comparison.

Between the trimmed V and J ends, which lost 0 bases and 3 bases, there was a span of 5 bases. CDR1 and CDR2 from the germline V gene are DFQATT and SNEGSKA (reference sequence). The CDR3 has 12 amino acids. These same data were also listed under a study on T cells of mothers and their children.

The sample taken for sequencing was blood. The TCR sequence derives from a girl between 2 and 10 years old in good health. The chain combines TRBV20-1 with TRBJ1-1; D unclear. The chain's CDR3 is CSARDGDTEAFF. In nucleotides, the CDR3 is TGCAGTGCTAGAGACGGGGACACTGAAGCTTTCTTT.